This T cell receptor (beta chain) is from a study of technical replicates of blood from several donors. The ends were cut back, 6 bases at V and 5 bases at J, with 19 bases in the middle. The CDR3 is made up of 15 amino acids. Germline V gene data show CDR1 as SGDLS and CDR2 as YYNGEE. This clone appeared once. Clones were read by immunoSEQ multiplex PCR, and TCRdb kept only the in-frame ones, dropping some. The table lists more than 65,000 clones, around 97% of them singletons, with about 0.31% in the top ten. The chain carries TRBV9 and TRBJ2-3; perhaps TRBD2 as D (6 bases). Source material: T cells isolated from PBMCs. The clonotype was recovered from a human donor in good health. CDR3 amino acids: CASTYKEGALDTQYF. For the CDR3, the DNA is TGTGCCAGCACCTACAAGGAGGGAGCTCTAGATACGCAGTATTTT.